Presented here are 9 T cell receptor beta chains from one specimen sequenced in a study of T-cell reconstitution after alpha-beta-depleted transplantation in children. Unique molecular identifiers were used in preparing the TCRbeta library. TCRdb re-called the PCR reads through MiXCR, storing one row per CDR3 protein. The table includes about 48,000 distinct CDR3 sequences, over 4.5% detected once. This sample comprised PBMCs, mostly from graft donor cells, obtained 60 days after TCRalphabeta/CD19-depleted stem cell transplant. The source of these receptors is a female patient aged 2 to 10 who had a stem cell transplant for aplastic anemia, so the T cells may come from the graft donor.

The table lists this clonotype with many counts. The J gene is TRBJ2-2, the V gene TRBV6-5, with D maybe TRBD1 (6 bases). The CDR3 loop spans 14 amino acids. V was pared by 4 bases and J by 1 base, with 7 bases between. Looked up from germline, CDR1 is MNHEY and CDR2 is SVGAGI. The DNA for the CDR3 is TGTGCCAGCAGTTTACAGGGGAACACCGGGGAGCTGTTTTTT. It specifies CASSLQGNTGELFF.

This clonotype was seen ten or more times. The chain joins TRBV5-1 to TRBJ2-7, with TRBD1 matching 9 bases. Germline CDR1 and CDR2: SGHRS and YFSETQ. This CDR3 is built from 15 residues. J lost 1 base, V lost 4 bases, and 6 bases had no gene match. The CDR3 region is CASSVTGTGSYEQYF. CDR3 sequence (DNA): TGCGCCAGCAGCGTCACCGGGACAGGGTCCTACGAGCAGTACTTC.

This clonotype was counted at least ten times. The CDR3 loop reads CSVGLGPGELFF. CDR3 nucleotide sequence: TGCAGCGTGGGGCTCGGGCCCGGGGAGCTGTTTTTT. The chain couples TRBV29-1 to TRBJ2-2, with TRBD1 as a possible D gene (5 bases). Germline CDR1 reads SQVTM; CDR2 reads ANQGSEA. The CDR3 is made up of 12 amino acids. Between the trimmed V and J ends, which lost 6 bases and 6 bases, there was a span of 11 bases.

This clonotype has more than one count but fewer than ten. The chain combines TRBV7-9 with TRBJ1-5, with TRBD1 identical over 10 bases. V trimming: 5 bases; J trimming: 7 bases; junction bases outside the gene matches: 8. The germline CDR1 and CDR2 sequences are SEHNR and FQNEAQ (reference sequence). The length of the CDR3 is 15 residues. The CDR3 DNA follows: TGTGCCAGCAGCAGGGGGACAGGGGCTGAACAGCCCCAGCATTTT. It translates to CASSRGTGAEQPQHF.

At least ten counts were recorded for this clonotype. The CDR3 nucleotides read TGCGCCAGCAGCCAAGACCCGGGACCGACGACTAACTATGGCTACACCTTC. This sequence encodes CASSQDPGPTTNYGYTF. The chain links TRBV4-1 to TRBJ1-2; D is perhaps TRBD1 (5 bases). The CDR3 extends over 17 amino acids. CDR1 and CDR2 from the germline V gene are MGHRA and YSYEKL. The V end was cut by 0 bases, the J end by 0 bases, with 14 bases between.

At least ten counts were recorded for this clonotype. The J gene is TRBJ1-6, the V gene TRBV12-3 or TRBV12-4; no clear D gene. Trimming pared 2 bases from V and 8 bases from J, leaving 10 bases between. The CDR3 sequence is 14 residues long. This CDR3 reads CASSLNKEYSPLHF. DNA for the CDR3: TGTGCCAGCAGTTTAAACAAGGAATATTCACCCCTCCACTTT.

This clonotype has at least ten counts. The rearrangement links TRBV21-1 to TRBJ2-7; TRBD2 was called by the table and not checked on the DNA. TRBV21-1 is reported as a pseudogene. This CDR3 is built from 18 residues. CDR3: CASSMGSEQREASYEQYV. CDR3 bases: TGTGCCAGCAGCATGGGCAGCGAACAGCGGGAGGCCTCCTACGAGCAGTACGTC.

This clonotype has ten or more counts. The chain links TRBV7-6 to TRBJ2-7; 12 bases are a match to TRBD2. CDR3 length: 15 residues. Unmatched junction bases numbered 6, after V lost 5 bases and J lost 4 bases. Germline V gene sequence: CDR1 SGHVS, CDR2 FNYEAQ. The CDR3 DNA follows: TGTGCCAGCAGCCCCCTAGCGGGGGGGTCGTACGAGCAGTACTTC. Its translation is CASSPLAGGSYEQYF.

This clonotype was observed a handful of times. CDR3 residues: CASSVVAASPSSGSYNEQFF. CDR3 DNA: TGTGCCAGCAGTGTAGTCGCTGCGTCCCCCTCTAGCGGCTCCTACAATGAGCAGTTCTTC. The gene calls are TRBV6-1 and TRBJ2-1; the match to TRBD2 covers 7 bases. CDR1 MNHNS and CDR2 SASEGT come from the germline V gene. The CDR3 extends over 20 amino acids. V trimming: 4 bases; J trimming: 0 bases; junction bases outside the gene matches: 18.